What follows describes a single T cell receptor (beta chain). The data were obtained in a study of blood T cell repertoires in COVID-19. Study context: From the United States, Italy and Spain came samples of acute and convalescent COVID-19.

Assay: immunoSEQ multiplex PCR; the TCRdb copy retains only in-frame clones and omits some. The sample yields 200,000 to 250,000 clones, roughly 88% seen once. The study drew participants aged roughly 18 to 89 years from under 30 US areas. Exposed participants came across a COVID-19 case within 2 weeks before study entry. V dropped 5 bases and J dropped 4 bases, with 21 bases sitting between them. CDR3 length: 18 amino acids. Germline values: CDR1 MNHEY, CDR2 SMNVEV (reference sequence). The receptor was derived from a woman aged 25 to 39 who had been exposed to COVID-19. The chain is built from TRBV27 and TRBJ2-6; tentatively, D is TRBD1 (8 bases). The sample comprised PBMCs or T cells enriched from blood (not recorded which). CDR3 loop: CASSPLGQGGRGANVLTF. CDR3 bases: TGTGCCAGCAGTCCACTCGGACAGGGAGGGAGAGGGGCCAACGTCCTGACTTTC. The variable domain in full, completed from reference TRBV27 and TRBJ2-6, reads EAQVTQNPRYLITVTGKKLTVTCSQNMNHEYMSWYRQDPGLGLRQIYYSMNVEVTDKGDVPEGYKVSRKEKRNFPLILESPSPNQTSLYFCASSPLGQGGRGANVLTFGAGSRLTVL.